This TCR beta chain derives from a study of technical replicates of blood from a few donors. This clone was seen only once. The method was immunoSEQ multiplex PCR; TCRdb's version includes in-frame clones alone and lacks a portion of them. The table lists about 14,000 clones, roughly 84% of them singletons. The V gene lost 5 bases and the J gene lost 3 bases, with 12 bases spanning the gap. This CDR3 region has 14 residues. CDR1 and CDR2 (germline): SGHNT, YENEEA. This chain uses TRBV11-3 with TRBJ2-3; D might be TRBD2 (6 bases). The source material was PBMCs. The sequence came from a human donor in good health. The CDR3 is CASSPSSGTDTQYF. CDR3 DNA sequence: TGTGCCAGCAGCCCCAGCAGCGGGACAGATACGCAGTATTTT.